A selection of T cell receptor beta chains follows, all from one sample in a study of PD-L1 blockade in urothelial cancer. The data were produced by immunoSEQ multiplex PCR, yet TCRdb's version contains in-frame clones alone and is incomplete. The data contain 40,000 to 45,000 clones, about 85% of them singletons. Source: PBMCs, taken around atezolizumab (anti-PD-L1) treatment. The receptors here all came from a man between 65 and 85 years old with urothelial cancer. Each CDR3 is given with its conserved first and last residue. D genes are given only for firm matches. Only some rows state a clone size, as once, few, many or a class for expanded clones.

j_call d_call v_call clone_size cdr3_length cdr3_aa cdr3_nt
TRBJ1-2 NA TRBV6-5 NA 13 CASSRDNNYGYTF TGTGCCAGCAGTCGGGACAATAACTATGGCTACACCTTC
TRBJ2-1 TRBD1 TRBV10-1 once 12 CAIPTGMDEQFF TGCGCCATCCCGACAGGGATGGATGAGCAGTTCTTC
TRBJ2-7 TRBD2 TRBV5-1 once 15 CASSLTSGSIYEQYF TGCGCCAGCAGCCTGACTAGCGGGAGTATCTACGAGCAGTACTTC
TRBJ1-2 TRBD1 TRBV7-9 NA 18 CASSLGPRVPGQAYGYTF TGTGCCAGCAGCTTAGGACCCCGCGTACCGGGACAGGCCTATGGCTACACCTTC
TRBJ2-5 NA TRBV7-5 NA 14 CACRRAGEGETQYF TGTGCCTGCCGTAGGGCGGGAGAGGGAGAGACCCAGTACTTC
TRBJ1-2 NA TRBV7-9 few 16 CASSLGSGNSIYGYTF TGTGCCAGCAGCTTAGGTTCAGGGAACTCCATCTATGGCTACACCTTC
TRBJ2-1 NA TRBV9 NA 13 CASSVGEALEQFF TGTGCCAGCAGCGTAGGGGAGGCCTTAGAGCAGTTCTTC
TRBJ2-5 NA TRBV7-2 NA 13 CASVPPGAETQYF TGTGCCAGCGTCCCCCCAGGGGCAGAGACCCAGTACTTC
TRBJ1-2 NA TRBV28 NA 15 CASSPRGGRFAGYTF TGTGCCAGCAGTCCGCGCGGGGGGCGATTTGCTGGCTACACCTTC
TRBJ2-1 TRBD2 TRBV11-2 NA 15 CASSSPISGDPLQFF TGTGCCAGCAGTTCCCCTATTAGCGGGGACCCACTTCAGTTCTTC
TRBJ2-1 NA TRBV6-5 NA 14 CASHRGSSYNEQFF TGTGCCAGCCACCGGGGTTCCTCCTACAATGAGCAGTTCTTC
TRBJ1-1 TRBD1 TRBV27 NA 14 CASSIRGQNTEAFF TGTGCCAGCAGTATCAGGGGGCAGAACACTGAAGCTTTCTTT
TRBJ2-3 TRBD1 TRBV30 NA 14 CAWRPGQGWYTQYF TGTGCCTGGAGGCCGGGACAGGGCTGGTATACGCAGTATTTT
TRBJ1-2 TRBD1 TRBV6-1 NA 14 CASSEARQGHGYTF TGTGCCAGCAGTGAAGCGAGACAGGGACATGGCTACACCTTC
TRBJ1-4 NA TRBV10-3 NA 13 CAISVGGQEKLFF TGTGCCATCAGTGTTGGGGGCCAAGAAAAACTGTTTTTT
TRBJ2-7 TRBD2 TRBV2 NA 18 CASSEGGLAGSARHEQYF TGTGCCAGCAGTGAAGGGGGACTAGCGGGATCCGCGCGCCACGAGCAGTACTTC
TRBJ2-1 NA TRBV14 NA 16 CASSQADNTLYNEQFF TGTGCCAGCAGCCAAGCGGACAACACCCTGTACAATGAGCAGTTCTTC